These T cell receptor beta chains were read from a single sample in a study of blood T cells in healthy people across ages. TCRdb used MiXCR to reprocess the 5' RACE reads, holding one entry per CDR3 protein. The sample holds approximately 670,000 distinct CDR3 sequences; 40% to 45% are singletons and the top ten take approximately 29%. Specimen: blood. The receptors were sampled from a man older than 75 in good health. The CDR3 runs from the conserved cysteine through the conserved F or W. D genes are given only for firm matches. A row's size may be missing; if present it is once, few, many or a size class.

d_call j_call clone_size v_call cdr3_nt cdr3_aa
- TRBJ2-1 few TRBV6-2/TRBV6-3 TGTGCCAGCAGTCTCCTCGGAGGTGGCAATGAGCAGTTCTTC CASSLLGGGNEQFF
- TRBJ1-1 few TRBV6-5 TGTGCCAGCAGTTACTCTTCAGTTCGGGCGAACACTGAAGCTTTCTTT CASSYSSVRANTEAFF
- TRBJ2-1 - TRBV5-1 TGCGCCAGCAGCTGGGGCAGGTCCTCGGATGAGCAGTTCTTC CASSWGRSSDEQFF
TRBD2 TRBJ2-5 - TRBV7-2 TGTGCCAGCAGCTTAAGGAGTTCGGCTAGCGGGACACGCTTCGTCTACGTGCAGTACTTC CASSLRSSASGTRFVYVQYF
- TRBJ1-1 - TRBV27 TGTGCCAGCAGTTCCCGACCCTTGGGTGAAGCTTTCTTT CASSSRPLGEAFF
TRBD2 TRBJ2-6 - TRBV19 TGTGCCATCGCCCGGGGGGGTAGTGGGGCCAACGTCCTGACTTTC CAIARGGSGANVLTF
TRBD2 TRBJ2-4 - TRBV12-3/TRBV12-4 TGTGCCAGCAGTACTGGACTAGCGAGTGCAATACGGGAGCAGTACTTC CASSTGLASAIREQYF
TRBD1 TRBJ2-2 - TRBV4-3 TGCGCCAGCAGCCCTCTGGGGACAGGGGGTACCGGGGAGCTGTTTTTT CASSPLGTGGTGELFF
TRBD1 TRBJ1-4 - TRBV12-3/TRBV12-4 TGTGCCAGCAGGCAGAAGCAGGGGGGGGATGAAAAACTGTTTTTT CASRQKQGGDEKLFF
- TRBJ2-5 - TRBV11-1 TGTGCCGGCAGCTTAGGCCGGGAGTTGGTGGAGACCCAGTACTTC CAGSLGRELVETQYF
- TRBJ1-3 - TRBV10-1 TGCGCCAGCAGTGATCCTGGGAGCAGCACTGGAAACACCATATATTTT CASSDPGSSTGNTIYF
TRBD2 TRBJ2-5 - TRBV10-1 TGCGCCAGCAGTGAGTCCTTAGCGGGAGGTCAAGAGACCCAGTACTTC CASSESLAGGQETQYF
TRBD1 TRBJ2-5 few TRBV7-9 TGTGCCAGCAGCCTAATTCCGGGACAGAGCAATGAGCAGTACTTC CASSLIPGQSNEQYF
- TRBJ2-5 - TRBV29-1 TGCAGCGTTGTCCGGGAACAAGAGACCCAGTACTTC CSVVREQETQYF
TRBD1 TRBJ1-2 few TRBV3-1 TGTGCCAGCAGCCAAGACTTAACAGGGGCGGATGGCTACACCTTC CASSQDLTGADGYTF
TRBD1 TRBJ2-7 few TRBV20-1 TGCAGTGCTAGAGCTCCGGGACAGGACCGCTACGAGCAGTACTTC CSARAPGQDRYEQYF
TRBD1 TRBJ1-6 - TRBV28 TGTGCCAGCAGTCCCCGCCGGGGACAGGGCGGATCACCCCTCCACTTT CASSPRRGQGGSPLHF
TRBD1 TRBJ1-6 - TRBV25-1 TGTGCCAGCAGTCCACCGACAGGGGATAATTCACCCCTCCACTTT CASSPPTGDNSPLHF
TRBD2 TRBJ2-3 - TRBV27 TGTGCCAGCAGTTCCCTTGCGTTTAGCGGGGGGGCAGATACGCAGTATTTT CASSSLAFSGGADTQYF
- TRBJ2-3 - TRBV7-9 TGTGCCAGCAGCATTTCGGTACCGGTCACAGATACGCAGTATTTT CASSISVPVTDTQYF
TRBD1 TRBJ2-1 few TRBV27 TGTGCCAGCAGTACCGACAGGGGAAGGGGCAATGAGCAGTTCTTC CASSTDRGRGNEQFF
- TRBJ2-7 few TRBV7-2 TGTGCCAGCAGCTTAGGTGCAGGCAGGACCTACGAGCAGTACTTC CASSLGAGRTYEQYF
- TRBJ2-7 - TRBV3-1 TGTGCCAGCAGCCGCCGACTGGGCGAGCAGTACTTC CASSRRLGEQYF
- TRBJ2-5 - TRBV10-2 TGCGCCAGCAGTGAGTCGACGTGGGCCAGAGCCAATGAGCAGTACTTC CASSESTWARANEQYF
- TRBJ1-5 few TRBV5-5 TGTGCCAGCAGCTTGGGGGAAACCCAGCCCCAGCATTTT CASSLGETQPQHF
- TRBJ2-1 few TRBV30 TGTGCCTGGAGTTTTGACTCGGGTGAGCAGTTCTTC CAWSFDSGEQFF
- TRBJ2-6 few TRBV4-3 TGCGCCAGCAGCCAAGATCCGGGGGCAGGGTTGCAATCTGGGGCCAACGTCCTGACTTTC CASSQDPGAGLQSGANVLTF
TRBD1 TRBJ1-1 - TRBV6-2/TRBV6-3 TGTGCCAGCAGTAACGGACAGGGAGGAAGGACTGAAGCTTTCTTT CASSNGQGGRTEAFF
- TRBJ2-5 - TRBV10-1 TGCGCCAGCAGTGATGAGGGAATTCTAGAGACCCAGTACTTC CASSDEGILETQYF
- TRBJ2-7 few TRBV12-3/TRBV12-4 TGTGCCAGCAGTGCAACGGTGACCTACGAGCAGTACTTC CASSATVTYEQYF
- TRBJ2-3 - TRBV10-2 TGCGCCAGCAGTGGTTCGCGGGGCACAGATACGCAGTATTTT CASSGSRGTDTQYF
- TRBJ2-1 few TRBV10-1 TGCGCCAGCAGTGACAGCTCCTTTGCCAATGAGCAGTTCTTC CASSDSSFANEQFF
- TRBJ2-1 few TRBV4-3 TGCGCCAGCAGCCAAGAATGGCCGGCTACACCCATTTACAATGAGCAGTTCTTC CASSQEWPATPIYNEQFF
TRBD1 TRBJ2-1 - TRBV7-2 TGTGCCAGCAGCTCGAAGGGACAGGGAACCTATAGTACCTACAATGAGCAGTTCTTC CASSSKGQGTYSTYNEQFF
TRBD2 TRBJ2-3 few TRBV25-1 TGTGCCAGCAGTGACGCGGGGGAACCCACAGATACGCAGTATTTT CASSDAGEPTDTQYF
- TRBJ1-5 - TRBV6-1 TGTGCCAGCAGTGAAGCGGCGGGACGGCCCAATCAGCCCCAGCATTTT CASSEAAGRPNQPQHF
- TRBJ1-6 - TRBV9 TGTGCCAGCAGCCCATGGATAGACAATTCACCCCTCCACTTT CASSPWIDNSPLHF
TRBD2 TRBJ2-7 few TRBV7-2 TGTGCCAGCAGCTCCACTAGCGGGAAGCCCTACGAGCAGTACTTC CASSSTSGKPYEQYF
TRBD1 TRBJ2-7 - TRBV14 TGTGCCAGCAGCCAGCGGGACAGGGGAGCCTACGAGCAGTACTTC CASSQRDRGAYEQYF
TRBD2 TRBJ2-7 few TRBV12-3/TRBV12-4 TGTGCCAGCAGTTTAGATCTAGCGGGAACCACCTACGAGCAGTACTTC CASSLDLAGTTYEQYF
- TRBJ2-7 - TRBV12-3/TRBV12-4 TGTGCCAGCAGTTTAGCGAACACCTACGAGCAGTACTTC CASSLANTYEQYF
- TRBJ2-1 - TRBV28 TGTGCCAGCAGTTTTGGGACGCATAGGGGGCAGTTCTTC CASSFGTHRGQFF
- TRBJ2-3 - TRBV20-1 TGCAGCGGAGGGAGGAAGGGTGCAGATACGCAGTATTTT CSGGRKGADTQYF
- TRBJ1-1 - TRBV7-9 TGTGCCAGCAGCTTAGATACCATCACTGAAGCTTTCTTT CASSLDTITEAFF
TRBD1 TRBJ2-7 few TRBV9 TGTGCCAGCAGCGCCACGCCGGGACAGGGAAACGAGCAGTACTTC CASSATPGQGNEQYF
- TRBJ1-1 - TRBV11-3 TGTGCCAGCAGACCGGCGGGGAACACTGAAGCTTTCTTT CASRPAGNTEAFF
- TRBJ2-7 - TRBV10-2 TGCGCCAGCAGTGAGTCGACGTCCTCCTACGAGCAGTACTTC CASSESTSSYEQYF